The 21 T cell receptor beta chains listed next were all sequenced from one sample in a study of blood T cell repertoires in COVID-19. Only in-frame clones appear in the TCRdb table, and some are missing; sequencing was by immunoSEQ multiplex PCR. The sample consists of about 160,000 clones, 84% of them appearing once. The sequencing input was PBMCs or T cells enriched from blood (not recorded which). These receptors came from a man aged 50-60 years who had recovered from COVID-19.

The chain carries TRBV7-3 and TRBJ2-1; tentative D call: TRBD2 (6 bases). Trimming cost V 5 bases and J 4 bases, with 12 bases left between them. The CDR3 sequence is 14 residues long. CDR1 SGHTA and CDR2 FQGTGA come from the germline V gene. CDR3 protein: CASSTSGGYNEQFF. In DNA, the CDR3 is TGTGCCAGCAGCACCTCCGGGGGTTACAATGAGCAGTTCTTC.

The chain uses TRBV20-1 and TRBJ1-5; D is perhaps TRBD1 (6 bases). Germline loops: CDR1 DFQATT, CDR2 SNEGSKA (reference sequence). Trimming stripped 3 bases from V and 0 bases from J, with 12 bases between. This CDR3 is built from 15 residues. The CDR3, as DNA: TGCAGTGCTAGTGGACAGCCTTATAGCAATCAGCCCCAGCATTTT. The encoded protein is CSASGQPYSNQPQHF.

The sample holds a few counts of this clone. The J gene is TRBJ1-5, the V gene TRBV19, with 10 bases identical to TRBD1. The CDR3 is 17 amino acids. V lost 4 bases and J lost 0; bases outside the gene matches: 6. The germline gives CDR1 LNHDA, CDR2 SQIVND (reference sequence). The CDR3 sequence: CASSTRTGGYSNQPQHF. As DNA, the CDR3 is TGTGCCAGTAGTACCCGGACAGGGGGGTATAGCAATCAGCCCCAGCATTTT.

The chain employs TRBV30 and TRBJ1-2; the D gene is possibly TRBD1 (6 bases). This CDR3 region has 16 residues. Germline CDR1 reads GTSNPN; CDR2 reads SVGIG (reference sequence). Trimming removed 3 bases at V and 2 bases at J, with 19 bases between. The CDR3 coding sequence is TGTGCCTGGAGCCCCCTTGGGGGCCTTCTGAACTATGGCTACACCTTC. It encodes CAWSPLGGLLNYGYTF.

The chain employs TRBV30 and TRBJ2-6; D perhaps matches TRBD2 (6 bases). Germline values: CDR1 GTSNPN, CDR2 SVGIG (reference sequence). V gave up 3 bases and J gave up 3 bases, with 12 bases separating them. The CDR3 loop spans 15 amino acids. CDR3 in DNA: TGTGCCTGGAGGAGGCCGGGGGTTGGGGCCAACGTCCTGACTTTC. It specifies CAWRRPGVGANVLTF.

The J gene is TRBJ2-3, the V gene TRBV11-3; TRBD2 matches 8 bases. This CDR3 spans 16 amino acids. With 4 bases clipped from V and 4 bases from J, the junction kept 10 bases outside the gene matches. CDR1 and CDR2 (germline): SGHNT, YENEEA. The CDR3 DNA sequence: TGTGCCAGCAGCTCCCCCGACTCGGGAGGGGCAGATACGCAGTATTTT. Translating it yields CASSSPDSGGADTQYF.

This clone was observed a handful of times. This rearrangement joins TRBV27 to TRBJ1-2, with D maybe TRBD1 (5 bases). Germline V gene sequence: CDR1 MNHEY, CDR2 SMNVEV (reference sequence). The germline V and J ends were trimmed by 5 bases and 4 bases, with 17 bases remaining between them. This CDR3 has 15 residues. The CDR3 sequence is CASSPQTRTTYGYTF. In nucleotides, the CDR3 is TGTGCCAGCAGTCCTCAGACACGGACAACCTATGGCTACACCTTC.

V usage is TRBV29-1 and J usage is TRBJ1-2, with a tentative D call TRBD1 (6 bases). This CDR3 region has 11 residues. Germline V gene data show CDR1 as SQVTM and CDR2 as ANQGSEA. The CDR3 spells CRETGQSGYTF. The CDR3 DNA is TGCAGAGAAACAGGGCAGAGCGGCTACACCTTC.

The table lists this clone with a few counts. The chain is built from TRBV19 and TRBJ1-2; tentative D call: TRBD1 (6 bases). There are 13 residues in the CDR3. V shed 3 bases and J shed 4 bases, with 9 bases lying between them. Per the germline V gene, CDR1 is LNHDA and CDR2 is SQIVND (reference sequence). CDR3 nucleotide sequence: TGTGCCAGTAGTATCGACAGGCGCTATGGCTACACCTTC. Translated: CASSIDRRYGYTF.

There are a few counts of this clone. CDR3 in DNA: TGTGCCAGTCGTTACCTTGTGGCTAGCAATCAGCCCCAGCATTTT. Translating gives CASRYLVASNQPQHF. V gene TRBV19 combines with J gene TRBJ1-5; D unresolved. The CDR3 totals 15 residues. Between the trimmed V and J ends, which lost 8 bases and 0 bases, there was a span of 14 bases. In germline, CDR1 is LNHDA, CDR2 SQIVND (reference sequence).

The rearrangement links TRBV19 to TRBJ1-4; D may be TRBD1 (6 bases). The V gene's germline CDR1 is LNHDA and CDR2 SQIVND (reference sequence). The CDR3 extends over 14 amino acids. Trimming removed 7 bases at V and 2 bases at J, with 11 bases between. CDR3 sequence (DNA): TGTGCCAGTAAGCAGGGGTATACTAATGAAAAACTGTTTTTT. It encodes CASKQGYTNEKLFF.

This chain connects TRBV14 to TRBJ1-4; TRBD1 matches 9 bases. The CDR3 is 17 residues long. The ends lost 2 bases at V and 0 bases at J; junction bases unmatched: 4. CDR1 SGHDN and CDR2 FVKESK come from the germline V gene. In DNA form, the CDR3 reads TGTGCCAGCAGCCAATCAGACAGGGGGGCAACTAATGAAAAACTGTTTTTT. Translating gives CASSQSDRGATNEKLFF. Looking up the rest from reference TRBV14 and TRBJ1-4 gives the full variable domain: EAGVTQFPSHSVIEKGQTVTLRCDPISGHDNLYWYRRVMGKEIKFLLHFVKESKQDESGMPNNRFLAERTGGTYSTLKVQPAELEDSGVYFCASSQSDRGATNEKLFFGSGTQLSVL.

The chain links TRBV6-5 to TRBJ1-3, with D unclear. The CDR3 contains 15 residues. V shed 4 bases and J shed 4 bases, with 14 bases lying between them. Germline lookup yields CDR1 MNHEY and CDR2 SVGAGI. The CDR3 region has the DNA TGTGCCAGCAGTTCTCCGGGTCGACTCGGAAACACCATATATTTT. Encoded protein: CASSSPGRLGNTIYF.

The chain recombines TRBV19 with TRBJ2-1; TRBD1 might be the D (6 bases). Trimming removed 2 bases at V and 8 bases at J, with 7 bases between. Germline V gives CDR1 LNHDA, CDR2 SQIVND (reference sequence). The CDR3 loop spans 12 amino acids. CDR3 nucleotides: TGTGCCAGTAGTATACGACAGGATGAGCAGTTCTTC. As protein: CASSIRQDEQFF.

This chain joins TRBV20-1 and TRBJ2-3; 7 nucleotides agree with TRBD1. The germline gives CDR1 DFQATT, CDR2 SNEGSKA (reference sequence). This CDR3 region has 11 residues. Unmatched junction bases numbered 6, after V lost 4 bases and J lost 11 bases. CDR3 DNA sequence: TGCAGTGCTAAACCCGGGACAGAGCAGTATTTT. This codes for CSAKPGTEQYF.

The chain recombines TRBV27 with TRBJ2-3, with D perhaps matching TRBD1 (6 bases). V was clipped by 3 bases and J by 4 bases, with 14 bases between them. The V gene's germline CDR1 is MNHEY and CDR2 SMNVEV (reference sequence). The CDR3 is 15 residues long. The CDR3 here is CASSFQGRRADTQYF. Written as DNA, the CDR3 is TGTGCCAGCAGTTTCCAGGGGCGGCGCGCAGATACGCAGTATTTT.

The chain carries TRBV6-5 and TRBJ2-7; 8 bases are shared with TRBD2. Germline trimming cut 6 bases from V and 2 bases from J; bases unmatched to any gene: 6. CDR1 is MNHEY and CDR2 is SVGAGI in the germline V gene. The CDR3 length is 14 residues. The CDR3 loop is CASRHREGPYEQYF. The DNA for the CDR3 is TGTGCCAGCAGGCACCGGGAGGGACCCTACGAGCAGTACTTC.

The chain employs TRBV25-1 and TRBJ1-6, with 9 bases that match TRBD1. The CDR3 is made up of 15 amino acids. The V gene's germline CDR1 is MGHDK and CDR2 SYGVNS. V trimming: 1 base; J trimming: 6 bases; junction bases outside the gene matches: 1. CDR3 bases: TGTGCCAGCAGTGAATGGGACAGGGTTAATTCACCCCTCCACTTT. Translation: CASSEWDRVNSPLHF.

The chain recombines TRBV4-3 with TRBJ1-2, with 7 bases lining up with TRBD1. The CDR3 runs 15 residues. With V trimmed by 4 bases and J by 5 bases, 10 bases remained unmatched. CDR1 is LGHNA and CDR2 is YSLEER in the germline V gene. CDR3 sequence (DNA): TGCGCCAGCAGCCCCACCGATGACAGGGCTTATGGCTACACCTTC. This encodes CASSPTDDRAYGYTF.

This rearrangement joins TRBV3-1 (or the pseudogene TRBV3-2) to TRBJ1-2; D ambiguous. Germline CDR1 is LGHDT and CDR2 is YNNKEL (reference sequence). The CDR3 has 13 residues. V shed 1 base and J shed 3 bases, with 6 bases lying between them. Here the CDR3 reads CASSQGADYGYTF. The CDR3 nucleotides read TGTGCCAGCAGCCAAGGAGCCGACTATGGCTACACCTTC.

The V call is TRBV18, the J call TRBJ2-7; TRBD1 matches at 10 bases. The CDR3 has 14 amino acids. Losses at the gene ends were 7 bases for V and 6 bases for J; bases not matched to a gene: 9. Germline V gene lookup returns CDR1 KGHSH and CDR2 LQKENI. The CDR3 protein is CASLGRDRGTEQYF. The DNA for the CDR3 is TGTGCCAGCTTAGGCCGGGACAGGGGTACCGAGCAGTACTTC.